The TCR beta chain under discussion was sequenced for a study of post-analysis software for immune sequencing data. CDR1 and CDR2 from the germline V gene are DFQATT and SNEGSKA (reference sequence). The V end was cut by 5 bases, the J end by 7 bases, with 2 bases between. This CDR3 has 8 amino acids. Every TCR beta cDNA library bore unique molecular identifiers. Some 500,000 cDNA molecules were obtained per 1 to 10 million input T cells. Via MiXCR, TCRdb re-called the PCR reads, giving one row per CDR3 protein. The repertoire includes about 770,000 distinct CDR3 sequences, 40% to 55% of them detected once, and roughly 4.9% sits in the top ten. Findings and caveats of the study: TRBV segments more frequent in patients than in controls numbered five and included TRBV5-6, TRBV5-1 and TRBV20-1. F measure clustering grouped samples strongly by preparation batch.

Concerning this clonotype itself: What it binds is not known.

Input material: blood. This sequence originates from a girl aged 5 to 17 with multiple sclerosis. The chain combines TRBV20-1 with TRBJ1-1; D is unresolved. The CDR3 DNA follows: TGCAGTGCTTATGAAGCTTTCTTT. This codes for CSAYEAFF.